A single sample is the source of the 27 T cell receptor beta chains below, sequenced in a study of shared clonotypes between healthy human individuals. Assay used: immunoSEQ multiplex PCR; TCRdb lists only in-frame clones, some missing. The data show some 1.5 million clones, 98% seen once. Sequencing was done on a sample of naive CD4+ T cells sorted from blood. Subset denoted: CD45RA+ positively selected. These receptors were collected from a man younger than 45 in good health.

The chain joins TRBV5-1 to TRBJ2-1, with D tentatively TRBD1 (5 bases). The CDR3 length is 15 residues. V gave up 4 bases and J gave up 2 bases, with 13 bases separating them. The V gene's germline CDR1 is SGHRS and CDR2 YFSETQ. CDR3 sequence: CASSPVREAYNEQFF. The CDR3, as DNA: TGCGCCAGCAGCCCAGTCAGGGAAGCCTACAATGAGCAGTTCTTC. Based on the CDR3 plus reference TRBV5-1 and TRBJ2-1, the full variable domain is KAGVTQTPRYLIKTRGQQVTLSCSPISGHRSVSWYQQTPGQGLQFLFEYFSETQRNKGNFPGRFSGRQFSNSRSEMNVSTLELGDSALYLCASSPVREAYNEQFFGPGTRLTVL.

The chain combines TRBV7-3 with TRBJ2-2, with D possibly TRBD2 on 5 matching bases. The CDR3 runs to 17 residues. With 4 bases removed from V and 0 bases from J, the gap between germline ends came to 15 bases. The germline V gene has CDR1 SGHTA and CDR2 FQGTGA. In DNA, the CDR3 is TGTGCCAGCAGCTCCTCTGGAGTCGGGGCGAACACCGGGGAGCTGTTTTTT. It codes for CASSSSGVGANTGELFF. The full variable domain, completed using reference TRBV7-3 and TRBJ2-2, is GAGVSQTPSNKVTEKGKYVELRCDPISGHTALYWYRQSLGQGPEFLIYFQGTGAADDSGLPNDRFFAVRPEGSVSTLKIQRTERGDSAVYLCASSSSGVGANTGELFFGEGSRLTVL.

The chain uses TRBV28 and TRBJ1-4; TRBD1 agrees at 8 bases. The CDR3 has 12 amino acids. The V segment lost 9 bases and the J segment 5 bases; nucleotides outside the gene matches: 2. Germline V gene lookup returns CDR1 MDHEN and CDR2 SYDVKM. In DNA form, the CDR3 reads TGTGCCAGTAGGACAGGGAATGAAAAACTGTTTTTT. Amino acid sequence: CASRTGNEKLFF.

J is TRBJ2-5 and V is TRBV18; 8 bases agree with TRBD2. The CDR3 is 15 amino acids. Germline CDR1 KGHSH, CDR2 LQKENI. The V segment lost 3 bases and the J segment 5 bases; nucleotides outside the gene matches: 8. The CDR3 bases are TGTGCCAGCTCACCGGGGCTAGCGGGCGACGAGACCCAGTACTTC. It translates to CASSPGLAGDETQYF.

The chain joins TRBV5-4 to TRBJ2-5, with a weak D call TRBD2 (6 bases). Trimming removed 3 bases at V and 2 bases at J, with 17 bases between. CDR3 size: 16 residues. CDR1 and CDR2 (germline): SGHNT, YYREEE (reference sequence). Here the CDR3 reads CASSSNYGGPQETQYF. The CDR3 nucleotides are TGTGCCAGCAGCTCAAACTACGGGGGACCTCAAGAGACCCAGTACTTC.

This clone was observed once. The chain couples TRBV2 to TRBJ2-1; the D gene is possibly TRBD2 (5 bases). V was clipped by 5 bases and J by 10 bases, with 18 bases between them. Germline V lookup: CDR1 SNHLY, CDR2 FYNNEI. This CDR3 comprises 14 residues. DNA for the CDR3: TGTGCCAGCAGTCTAAGCCAGCGGCGAGGGGAGCAGTTCTTC. This gives the protein CASSLSQRRGEQFF.

The chain recombines TRBV4-3 with TRBJ1-5; D remains unclear. The ends were cut back, 0 bases at V and 0 bases at J, with 6 bases in the middle. Germline CDR1 and CDR2: LGHNA and YSLEER. CDR3 size: 15 residues. The chain's CDR3 is CASSQDKDSNQPQHF. CDR3 DNA: TGCGCCAGCAGCCAAGATAAGGATAGCAATCAGCCCCAGCATTTT.

Here the CDR3 reads CASSFGPSEYNEQFF. In nucleotides, the CDR3 is TGTGCCAGCAGCTTTGGGCCTAGCGAATACAATGAGCAGTTCTTC. The chain carries TRBV11-3 and TRBJ2-1; a weak D match, TRBD2 (6 bases). The CDR3 sequence is 15 residues long. Per germline, CDR1 SGHNT and CDR2 YENEEA. Between the trimmed V and J ends, which lost 3 bases and 4 bases, there was a span of 13 bases.

The rearrangement uses TRBV7-9 and TRBJ2-7, with 11 bases matching TRBD2. J was trimmed by 3 bases and V by 5 bases; bases with no gene match: 9. Germline V lookup: CDR1 SEHNR, CDR2 FQNEAQ (reference sequence). The CDR3 is 16 residues long. The CDR3 is CASSGILAGDNYEQYF. In DNA, the CDR3 is TGTGCCAGCAGCGGTATACTAGCGGGAGACAACTACGAGCAGTACTTC.

The V call is TRBV28, the J call TRBJ1-2, with D tentatively TRBD1 (5 bases). Germline V gene lookup returns CDR1 MDHEN and CDR2 SYDVKM. CDR3 length: 14 residues. Trimming removed 3 bases from V and 4 bases from J, with 12 bases in between. In DNA form, the CDR3 reads TGTGCCAGCAGTTTGGGTGGGGGTCGCTATGGCTACACCTTC. As protein: CASSLGGGRYGYTF.

The chain couples TRBV5-1 to TRBJ2-7; tentative D call: TRBD2 (6 bases). This CDR3 has 14 residues. Germline lookup yields CDR1 SGHRS and CDR2 YFSETQ. V was shortened by 4 bases and J by 6 bases, with 17 bases between the two germline ends. CDR3 DNA sequence: TGCGCCAGCAGCCCCGGGAGTCACGGTACCGAGCAGTACTTC. Translation: CASSPGSHGTEQYF.

CDR3 DNA sequence: TGCAGTGCTCAGCAGAGCGGAGAGCAGTACTTC. It yields the protein CSAQQSGEQYF. J is TRBJ2-7 and V is TRBV20-1, with a tentative D call TRBD2 (5 bases). The CDR3 has 11 residues. Trimming left V 5 bases short and J 7 bases short, with 12 bases between. In germline, CDR1 is DFQATT, CDR2 SNEGSKA (reference sequence).

J is TRBJ1-5 and V is TRBV6-1; D gene unclear. Germline V CDR1 and CDR2: MNHNS, SASEGT. CDR3 length equals 12 residues. V dropped 3 bases and J dropped 9 bases, with 9 bases sitting between them. The CDR3 region has the DNA TGTGCCAGCAGTGATGCGGTCGGGCCCCAGCATTTT. As protein: CASSDAVGPQHF.

V gene TRBV6-6 combines with J gene TRBJ2-1, with D perhaps TRBD2 (5 bases). Germline loops: CDR1 MNHNY, CDR2 SVGAGI (reference sequence). The CDR3 spans 12 residues. Between the trimmed V and J ends, which lost 4 bases and 6 bases, there was a span of 7 bases. DNA of the CDR3: TGTGCCAGCAGTTTGCTAGCCAATGAGCAGTTCTTC. This encodes CASSLLANEQFF.

The chain uses TRBV10-1 and TRBJ2-5, with D perhaps matching TRBD1 or TRBD2 (7 bases each). Germline loops: CDR1 WNHNN, CDR2 SYGVQD (reference sequence). V lost 4 bases and J 7 bases, leaving 16 bases between the germline ends. CDR3 length: 14 amino acids. The CDR3 protein is CASSAGGGGGTQYF. The DNA for the CDR3 is TGCGCCAGCAGTGCAGGGGGGGGTGGTGGGACCCAGTACTTC.

The chain employs TRBV2 and TRBJ2-7; D perhaps matches TRBD1 (5 bases). The CDR3 runs 13 residues. V was clipped by 8 bases and J by 5 bases, with 16 bases between them. Germline CDR1 SNHLY, CDR2 FYNNEI. The CDR3 coding sequence is TGTGCCAGCCGCGAGTTCAGGGAACACGAGCAGTACTTC. This sequence encodes CASREFREHEQYF.

This clone has only one observation. The chain is built from TRBV18 and TRBJ2-5; 11 nucleotides agree with TRBD2. CDR1 and CDR2 (germline): KGHSH, LQKENI. The junction had 2 bases not matched to a gene; V was cut back by 4 bases and J by 4 bases. This CDR3 comprises 14 residues. The CDR3 loop reads CASSHGTSGETQYF. The CDR3 nucleotides are TGTGCCAGCTCACATGGGACTAGCGGAGAGACCCAGTACTTC.

The chain couples TRBV7-9 to TRBJ2-1; D might be TRBD1 (6 bases). CDR3 length equals 16 residues. CDR1 is SEHNR and CDR2 is FQNEAQ in the germline V gene (reference sequence). Trimming removed 5 bases from V and 3 bases from J, with 17 bases in between. The CDR3 region has the DNA TGTGCCAGCAGCGCGAGACAGGCCCCCCTCTACAATGAGCAGTTCTTC. Its translation: CASSARQAPLYNEQFF.

V and J are TRBV10-3 and TRBJ1-3; TRBD1 agrees at 7 bases. The CDR3 is 16 residues long. The germline V gene encodes CDR1 ENHRY and CDR2 SYGVKD. After removal of 8 bases from V and 2 bases from J, the junction contained 12 bases not matched to a gene. The CDR3, as DNA: TGTGCCATCTACACCCCTGAACAGGGGCCTGGAAACACCATATATTTT. It translates to CAIYTPEQGPGNTIYF.

The chain employs TRBV5-4 and TRBJ2-2; D is undetermined. Germline lookup yields CDR1 SGHNT and CDR2 YYREEE (reference sequence). This CDR3 is built from 16 residues. V lost 1 base and J 1 base, leaving 11 bases between the germline ends. The CDR3 bases are TGTGCCAGCAGCTTGTCAACCGGCTTGAACACCGGGGAGCTGTTTTTT. Translation: CASSLSTGLNTGELFF.

The CDR3 DNA follows: TGTGCCAGCAGTTTCCGGCCGAAGGGGGAGACCCAGTACTTC. The encoded protein is CASSFRPKGETQYF. The V call is TRBV28, the J call TRBJ2-5; perhaps TRBD1 as D (5 bases). In germline, CDR1 is MDHEN, CDR2 SYDVKM. The CDR3 sequence is 14 residues long. V was trimmed by 3 bases and J by 5 bases, leaving 13 bases between them.

The chain carries TRBV28 and TRBJ2-1; D perhaps matches TRBD1 (6 bases). Per the germline V gene, CDR1 is MDHEN and CDR2 is SYDVKM. The V end lost 7 bases, the J end lost 0 bases, and 10 bases lay between the germline ends. The CDR3 is 14 residues long. For the CDR3, the DNA is TGTGCCAGCATCCGGGACATCTCCTACAATGAGCAGTTCTTC. Its protein product is CASIRDISYNEQFF.

This chain links TRBV6-6 with TRBJ2-1, with unresolved D. The CDR3 extends over 15 amino acids. Trimming took off 6 bases at V and 2 bases at J, with 14 bases between the two ends. Germline CDR1 reads MNHNY; CDR2 reads SVGAGI (reference sequence). CDR3 region: CASSIDSSTYNEQFF. The CDR3 region has the DNA TGTGCCAGCAGCATTGACTCGTCTACCTACAATGAGCAGTTCTTC.

The J gene is TRBJ1-1, the V gene TRBV7-9; no clear D gene. The CDR3 consists of 13 residues. From germline, CDR1 is SEHNR and CDR2 FQNEAQ (reference sequence). V was pared by 2 bases and J by 1 base, with 5 bases between. CDR3 nucleotides: TGTGCCAGCAGCTTATTGAGGAACACTGAAGCTTTCTTT. This gives the protein CASSLLRNTEAFF.

V usage is TRBV6-6 and J usage is TRBJ2-5, with 11 positions matching TRBD1. The CDR3 loop spans 14 amino acids. V gave up 3 bases and J gave up 7 bases; unmatched junction bases: 4. Per germline, CDR1 MNHNY and CDR2 SVGAGI (reference sequence). The CDR3 DNA reads TGTGCCAGCAGTTATTCCGGGACAGGGGGGACCCAGTACTTC. It translates to CASSYSGTGGTQYF.

Written as DNA, the CDR3 is TGTGCCAGCAGCGCGACAGACCGGGGCACAGATACGCAGTATTTT. Amino acids: CASSATDRGTDTQYF. The chain couples TRBV2 to TRBJ2-3, with a weak D call TRBD1 (5 bases). V lost 6 bases and J lost 1, with 14 bases in between. CDR3 length: 15 residues. Germline-derived CDR1 and CDR2 are SNHLY and FYNNEI. The variable domain in full, completed from reference TRBV2 and TRBJ2-3, reads EPEVTQTPSHQVTQMGQEVILRCVPISNHLYFYWYRQILGQKVEFLVSFYNNEISEKSEIFDDQFSVERPDGSNFTLKIRSTKLEDSAMYFCASSATDRGTDTQYFGPGTRLTVL.

Notes on this clone: Other DNA sequences in the sample encode the same CDR3. This chain connects TRBV7-2 to TRBJ2-7; D is possibly TRBD1 (6 bases). Looked up from germline, CDR1 is SGHTA and CDR2 is FQGNSA. V lost 5 bases and J 4 bases, leaving 9 bases between the germline ends. The CDR3 length is 12 residues. The CDR3 nucleotides read TGTGCCAGCAGCCTACAGGGATACGAGCAGTACTTC. Translation gives CASSLQGYEQYF.